This TCR beta chain was obtained from a study of T cell repertoires in cytomegalovirus infection. Looking at the study overall: Both CMV infection and a matching HLA type were indicated by public TCR beta signatures.

CDR1 and CDR2 (germline): SGHAT, FQNNGV. V lost 1 base, J lost 0 bases, and 9 bases stayed unmatched. The CDR3 is 17 residues long. Comments on this clonotype: The target antigen is unknown.

Each CDR3 protein gets one entry after TCRdb re-called the reads with MiXCR. Of 800,000 to 950,000 distinct CDR3 sequences in the sample, 30% to 35% were seen once. The source material was cultured CD8+ T cells from PBMCs, sampled from culture after CMV antigen stimulation. The V and J genes are TRBV11-2 and TRBJ2-7, with 7 bases lining up with TRBD1. The source of this sequence is a human donor in good health (CMV status not recorded). Some clones in this sample may be carry-over from other donors' samples. As DNA, the CDR3 is TGTGCCAGCAGCTTAGGTTGGGACAGCTCCCCCTCCTACGAGCAGTACGTC. Its translation is CASSLGWDSSPSYEQYV.